The text below deals with one TCR beta chain. What it binds is unknown. These data come from a study of blood T cells in healthy people across ages. Study background: Capturing about one barcoded beta molecule per two T cells was achieved by template switching. Findings and caveats of the study: While age rose, TCR beta diversity per million T cells dropped in a roughly linear way.

The authors ran a second PCR of about 6 to 11 cycles using a sample-barcoded 5' primer and a J-beta primer mix. There were at least 2.5 million CDR3-containing paired-end reads obtained from each sample. TCRdb ran MiXCR on the 5' RACE reads and lists one entry per CDR3 protein. This table has approximately 1.5 million distinct CDR3 sequences, about 32% appearing once. The sequence was collected from a woman aged 25 to 39 in good health. Sequencing input: blood.

The CDR3 DNA is TGTGCCAGCAGTTTAGGGGCAGTAACTGAAGCTTTCTTT. Its translation: CASSLGAVTEAFF. This chain joins TRBV12-3 or TRBV12-4 and TRBJ1-1; D not certain. V was pared by 1 base and J by 5 bases, with 8 bases between. The CDR3 extends over 13 amino acids.